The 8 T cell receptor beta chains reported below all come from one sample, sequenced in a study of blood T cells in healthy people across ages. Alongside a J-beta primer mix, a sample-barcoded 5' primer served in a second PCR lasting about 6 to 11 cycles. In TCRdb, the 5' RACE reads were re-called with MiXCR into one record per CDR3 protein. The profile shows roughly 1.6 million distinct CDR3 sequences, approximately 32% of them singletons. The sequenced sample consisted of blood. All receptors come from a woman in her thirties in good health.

The CDR3: CASSPGSLTQTQYF. For the CDR3, the DNA is TGTGCCAGCTCACCGGGATCCTTAACGCAGACCCAGTACTTC. The V and J genes are TRBV18 and TRBJ2-7; no clear D gene. The DNA end is more similar to TRBJ2-5, so the J call may be wrong. Germline V gives CDR1 KGHSH, CDR2 LQKENI. The length of the CDR3 is 14 residues.

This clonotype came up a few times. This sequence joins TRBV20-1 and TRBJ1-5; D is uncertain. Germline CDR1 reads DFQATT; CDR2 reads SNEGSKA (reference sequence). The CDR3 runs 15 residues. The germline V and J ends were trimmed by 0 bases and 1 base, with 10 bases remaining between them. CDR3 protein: CSAREARGSNQPQHF. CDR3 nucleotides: TGCAGTGCTAGAGAGGCACGAGGGAGCAATCAGCCCCAGCATTTT.

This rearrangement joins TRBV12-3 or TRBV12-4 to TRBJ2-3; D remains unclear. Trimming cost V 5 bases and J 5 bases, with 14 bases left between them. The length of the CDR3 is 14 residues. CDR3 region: CASSLGPKGDTQYF. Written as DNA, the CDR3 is TGTGCCAGCAGTCTCGGACCCAAGGGAGATACGCAGTATTTT.

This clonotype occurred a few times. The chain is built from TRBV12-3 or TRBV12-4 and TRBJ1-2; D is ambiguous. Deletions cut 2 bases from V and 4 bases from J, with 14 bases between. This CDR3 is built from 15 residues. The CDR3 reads CASSLRRIRIYGYTF. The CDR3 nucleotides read TGTGCCAGCAGTTTACGGAGGATCCGGATCTATGGCTACACCTTC.

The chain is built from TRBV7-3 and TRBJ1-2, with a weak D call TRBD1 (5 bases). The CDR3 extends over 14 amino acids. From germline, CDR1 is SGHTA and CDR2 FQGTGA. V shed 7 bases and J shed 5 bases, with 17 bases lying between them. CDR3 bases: TGTGCCAGCAATCCCAAGGCGGGGGGATATGGCTACACCTTC. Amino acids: CASNPKAGGYGYTF.

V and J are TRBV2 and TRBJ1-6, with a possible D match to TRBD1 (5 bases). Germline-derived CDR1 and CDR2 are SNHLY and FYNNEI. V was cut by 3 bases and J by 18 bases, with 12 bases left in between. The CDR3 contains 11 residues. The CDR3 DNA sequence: TGTGCCAGCAGTGAGGCCGGGGACCACCACTTT. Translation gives CASSEAGDHHF.

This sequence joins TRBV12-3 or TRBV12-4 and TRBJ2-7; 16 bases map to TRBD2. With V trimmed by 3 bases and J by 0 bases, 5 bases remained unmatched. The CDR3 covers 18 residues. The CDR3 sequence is CASSFEGLAGGASYEQYF. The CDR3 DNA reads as TGTGCCAGCAGTTTCGAGGGACTAGCGGGGGGGGCCTCCTACGAGCAGTACTTC.

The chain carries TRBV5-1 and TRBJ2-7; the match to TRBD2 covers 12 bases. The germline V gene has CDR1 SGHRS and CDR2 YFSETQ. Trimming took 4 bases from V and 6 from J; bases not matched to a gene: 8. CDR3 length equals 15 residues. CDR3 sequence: CASSRTSGTGFEQYF. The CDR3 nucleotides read TGCGCCAGCAGCCGGACTAGCGGGACCGGCTTCGAGCAGTACTTC. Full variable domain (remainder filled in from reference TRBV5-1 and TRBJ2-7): KAGVTQTPRYLIKTRGQQVTLSCSPISGHRSVSWYQQTPGQGLQFLFEYFSETQRNKGNFPGRFSGRQFSNSRSEMNVSTLELGDSALYLCASSRTSGTGFEQYFGPGTRLTVT.